These T cell receptor beta chains were read from a single sample in a study of cytomegalovirus exposure and HLA in healthy donors. Measured with immunoSEQ multiplex PCR; TCRdb has only the in-frame clones, and not every one. This sample has fewer than 130,000 clones, with over 60% found just once. Sequencing was done on a sample of PBMCs. These receptors were taken from a young man in good health and CMV-seropositive. Each CDR3 is given with its conserved first and last residue. D genes are given only for firm matches. Not every row has a clone size; where given, it reads once, few, many or a size class.

v_gene	j_gene	d_gene	abundance	CDR3aa	CDR3nt
TRBV30	TRBJ1-5	-	-	CAWSGGQGPQHF	TGTGCCTGGAGTGGTGGGCAGGGGCCCCAGCATTTT
TRBV5-6	TRBJ2-7	-	-	CASSLGGVYEQYF	TGTGCCAGCAGCTTGGGGGGGGTATACGAGCAGTACTTC
TRBV30	TRBJ1-1	-	-	CAWTGPPGQRMKNTEAFF	TGTGCCTGGACGGGCCCCCCCGGACAAAGGATGAAGAACACTGAAGCTTTCTTT
TRBV16	TRBJ1-1	-	-	CASSQSLLNTEAFF	TGTGCCAGCAGCCAATCTCTCTTGAACACTGAAGCTTTCTTT
TRBV7-3	TRBJ2-1	-	few	CASSLGLTGVDEQFF	TGTGCCAGCAGCTTGGGACTCACCGGGGTCGATGAGCAGTTCTTC
TRBV28	TRBJ1-1	-	-	CASSLGGIVTEAFF	TGTGCCAGCAGTTTAGGAGGGATCGTCACTGAAGCTTTCTTT
TRBV13	TRBJ2-1	-	-	CASSFRTVYNEQFF	TGTGCCAGCAGCTTTCGGACAGTCTACAATGAGCAGTTCTTC
TRBV5-1	TRBJ2-7	-	-	CASSLVFGGGSWEQYF	TGCGCCAGCAGCTTGGTCTTTGGCGGGGGCTCCTGGGAGCAGTACTTC
TRBV7-9	TRBJ2-7	-	-	CASSPGSGLSSYEQYF	TGTGCCAGCAGCCCGGGAAGTGGCCTGAGCTCCTACGAGCAGTACTTC
TRBV6-1	TRBJ1-6	TRBD1	-	CASSEASPGTALDYNSPLHF	TGTGCCAGCAGTGAAGCTAGTCCCGGGACAGCCTTGGACTATAATTCACCCCTCCACTTT
TRBV7-7	TRBJ2-1	-	once	CASSLESGHEQFF	TGTGCTAGCAGCTTAGAGAGCGGACATGAGCAGTTCTTC
TRBV4-3	TRBJ1-4	-	few	CASSQDHGATNEKLFF	TGCGCCAGCAGCCAAGACCACGGAGCAACTAATGAAAAACTGTTTTTT
TRBV28	TRBJ2-2	TRBD2	-	CASSRHGGGTGELFF	TGTGCCAGCAGTCGCCACGGGGGGGGGACCGGGGAGCTGTTTTTT
TRBV7-2	TRBJ2-2	TRBD2	-	CASSLFGAGGSTGELFF	TGTGCCAGCAGCCTCTTTGGGGCGGGGGGATCCACCGGGGAGCTGTTTTTT
TRBV9	TRBJ1-1	-	-	CASSDRTGEDTEAFF	TGTGCCAGCAGCGACCGGACTGGCGAGGACACTGAAGCTTTCTTT
TRBV11-2	TRBJ2-7	TRBD2	-	CASSKGTSGGYEQYF	TGTGCCAGCAGCAAAGGGACTAGCGGGGGATACGAGCAGTACTTC
TRBV4-1	TRBJ2-5	TRBD2	-	CASSQESGTSGGYQETQYF	TGCGCCAGCAGCCAAGAATCTGGGACTAGCGGGGGGTACCAAGAGACCCAGTACTTC
TRBV7-6	TRBJ2-2	TRBD2	-	CASSKSGGGIGELFF	TGTGCCAGCAGTAAAAGCGGGGGGGGCATCGGGGAGCTGTTTTTT
TRBV4-1	TRBJ2-7	TRBD1	-	CASSQDRVGHEQYF	TGCGCCAGCAGCCAGGACAGGGTTGGACACGAGCAGTACTTC
TRBV7-9	TRBJ2-5	-	-	CASSHPHGGAMQETQYF	TGTGCCAGCAGCCATCCCCATGGGGGGGCTATGCAAGAGACCCAGTACTTC